These 31 T cell receptor beta chains came from one sample sequenced in a study of PD-L1 blockade in urothelial cancer. Clones were read by immunoSEQ multiplex PCR, and TCRdb kept only the in-frame ones, dropping some. Among roughly 51,000 clones listed, 79% were seen once. Time point reported: pretreatment peripheral blood. The sequences come from PBMCs, collected around atezolizumab (anti-PD-L1) treatment. These receptor sequences come from a man aged 65-85 years with urothelial cancer.

The chain carries TRBV12-5 and TRBJ2-1, with 11 bases aligning to TRBD2. Germline V lookup: CDR1 LGHNT, CDR2 FRNRAP. Trimming took 0 bases from V and 0 from J; bases not matched to a gene: 22. This CDR3 has 24 amino acids. Written as DNA, the CDR3 is TGTGCTAGTGGTTTGGTACCCTCTATCTCCCCCCTAGCGGGAGGCCCAAGCTCCTACAATGAGCAGTTCTTC. Translated, it gives CASGLVPSISPLAGGPSSYNEQFF.

This clone was picked up a small number of times. DNA for the CDR3: TGTGCCAGCAGTGAGGGGACAGGGTCCATCGAGCAGTACTTC. Its translation: CASSEGTGSIEQYF. This chain links TRBV2 with TRBJ2-7; TRBD1 matches 9 bases. V trimming: 3 bases; J trimming: 6 bases; junction bases outside the gene matches: 6. This CDR3 is built from 14 residues. Germline V lookup: CDR1 SNHLY, CDR2 FYNNEI.

This clone has a handful of counts. The chain uses TRBV5-6 and TRBJ1-2; tentative D call: TRBD1 (6 bases). There are 13 residues in the CDR3. Per germline, CDR1 SGHDT and CDR2 YYEEEE. Between the trimmed V and J ends, which lost 7 bases and 0 bases, there was a span of 10 bases. In DNA, the CDR3 is TGTGCCAGCTGGGACAAGTCTAACTATGGCTACACCTTC. Its protein is CASWDKSNYGYTF.

This clone was seen more than once but under ten times. The J gene is TRBJ2-7, the V gene TRBV4-1; 11 bases agree with TRBD1. Losses at the gene ends were 4 bases for V and 4 bases for J; bases not matched to a gene: 6. The CDR3 extends over 15 amino acids. The germline gives CDR1 MGHRA, CDR2 YSYEKL. The CDR3 loop reads CASSLTGTGGYEQYF. CDR3 coding DNA: TGCGCCAGCAGCCTTACCGGGACAGGGGGGTACGAGCAGTACTTC.

This clone was observed a few times. The rearrangement uses TRBV18 and TRBJ2-5, with D possibly TRBD1 on 6 matching bases. From germline, CDR1 is KGHSH and CDR2 LQKENI. The V and J ends lost 2 bases and 1 base respectively, with 11 bases between them. This CDR3 is 15 amino acids long. The CDR3 DNA is TGTGCCAGCTCACCAGAGACAGGAATCCAAGAGACCCAGTACTTC. It specifies CASSPETGIQETQYF.

A single count supports this clone. The chain links TRBV7-6 to TRBJ2-5, with 14 bases fitting TRBD2. Per germline, CDR1 SGHVS and CDR2 FNYEAQ. This CDR3 has 17 residues. Trimming at V came to 3 bases and at J to 2 bases, leaving 5 bases not matched to a gene. DNA for the CDR3: TGTGCCAGCAGCTTCGCTGGACTAGCGGGAGGACAAGAGACCCAGTACTTC. It specifies CASSFAGLAGGQETQYF.

This chain connects TRBV19 to TRBJ2-7, with TRBD2 identical over 8 bases. The CDR3 is 18 residues long. Germline-derived CDR1 and CDR2 are LNHDA and SQIVND (reference sequence). After removal of 0 bases from V and 0 bases from J, the junction contained 10 bases not matched to a gene. CDR3 sequence reads: CASSIDISSGLSSYEQYF. The DNA of the CDR3 is TGTGCCAGTAGTATAGATATCTCTAGCGGGCTCAGCTCCTACGAGCAGTACTTC.

The chain has TRBV30 and TRBJ1-5, with D perhaps TRBD1 (5 bases). CDR1 and CDR2 (germline): GTSNPN, SVGIG (reference sequence). The CDR3 runs to 13 residues. V lost 2 bases and J 2 bases, leaving 7 bases between the germline ends. This CDR3 is CAWSTGGNQPQHF. CDR3 in DNA: TGTGCCTGGAGTACGGGGGGCAATCAGCCCCAGCATTTT.

The chain recombines TRBV29-1 with TRBJ1-4; TRBD1 might be the D (6 bases). The CDR3 totals 13 residues. Trimming pared 5 bases from V and 4 bases from J, leaving 11 bases between. Germline CDR1 is SQVTM and CDR2 is ANQGSEA. For the CDR3, the DNA is TGCAGCGTTACACGGACAGTTAATGAAAAACTGTTTTTT. Protein sequence: CSVTRTVNEKLFF.

CDR3 in DNA: TGCGCCAGCAGGCGGGAAGCGGACTACGAGCAGTACTTC. Its translation is CASRREADYEQYF. The chain uses TRBV5-1 and TRBJ2-7; D is possibly TRBD2 (6 bases). The V gene lost 5 bases and the J gene lost 3 bases, with 12 bases spanning the gap. The CDR3 is 13 residues long. Germline lookup yields CDR1 SGHRS and CDR2 YFSETQ.

In this sample, this clone turned up a few times. The chain is built from TRBV18 and TRBJ2-1; 11 nucleotides match TRBD2. The CDR3 runs 15 residues. The V segment lost 0 bases and the J segment 13 bases; nucleotides outside the gene matches: 8. Germline-derived CDR1 and CDR2 are KGHSH and LQKENI. The CDR3 sequence: CASSPPGLAGGSQFF. The CDR3 DNA sequence: TGTGCCAGCTCACCACCGGGTCTAGCGGGAGGTTCCCAGTTCTTC.

This chain's CDR3 is CASTTWDSQETQYF. Here the CDR3 DNA reads TGTGCCAGCACTACTTGGGACAGCCAAGAGACCCAGTACTTC. This chain uses TRBV28 with TRBJ2-5; 7 bases agree with TRBD1. The V gene end was trimmed by 7 bases and the J gene end by 1 base; junction bases not matched to a gene: 6. This CDR3 comprises 14 residues. Germline assignment: CDR1 MDHEN and CDR2 SYDVKM.

The chain links TRBV19 to TRBJ2-1, with TRBD2 matching 8 bases. Germline V gene sequence: CDR1 LNHDA, CDR2 SQIVND (reference sequence). The J segment lost 9 bases and the V segment lost 1 base, leaving 14 bases of the junction unmatched. The CDR3 length is 17 residues. Here the CDR3 reads CASSIGSAAGTRGEQFF. CDR3 nucleotide sequence: TGTGCCAGTAGTATAGGAAGCGCCGCCGGGACTAGGGGTGAGCAGTTCTTC.

CDR3 DNA sequence: TGTGCCTGGAGTGTGATGGCGGCGGAAAAACTGTTTTTT. Translation gives CAWSVMAAEKLFF. The chain is built from TRBV30 and TRBJ1-4, with D uncertain. This CDR3 has 13 residues. The ends were cut back, 0 bases at V and 8 bases at J, with 10 bases in the middle. Looked up from germline, CDR1 is GTSNPN and CDR2 is SVGIG (reference sequence).

This chain joins TRBV11-2 and TRBJ2-3; 8 bases match TRBD1. V was clipped by 6 bases and J by 6 bases; unmatched bases: 11. CDR3 size: 15 residues. Germline CDR1 is SGHAT and CDR2 is FQNNGV. In nucleotides, the CDR3 is TGTGCCAGCAGTTTCCTATTCCAGGGGGCGGATACGCAGTATTTT. Protein: CASSFLFQGADTQYF.

The V and J genes are TRBV5-1 and TRBJ2-7; possible D gene TRBD2, 7 bases. The germline V gene has CDR1 SGHRS and CDR2 YFSETQ. The CDR3 sequence is 15 residues long. V was shortened by 0 bases and J by 5 bases, with 15 bases between the two germline ends. In DNA form, the CDR3 reads TGCGCCAGCAGCTTGGTGGGGGGGGCAGGAGACGAGCAGTACTTC. Translated, it gives CASSLVGGAGDEQYF.

This clone was seen a few times. The chain uses TRBV5-4 and TRBJ2-2, with 8 bases fitting TRBD2. The germline gives CDR1 SGHNT, CDR2 YYREEE (reference sequence). The junction had 7 bases not matched to a gene; V was cut back by 3 bases and J by 0 bases. The CDR3 has 17 amino acids. CDR3 sequence: CASSSGLATTNTGELFF. The CDR3 bases are TGTGCCAGCAGCTCCGGACTAGCCACTACGAACACCGGGGAGCTGTTTTTT.

The chain has TRBV13 and TRBJ2-3, with TRBD2 identical over 12 bases. CDR3 size: 17 residues. The germline CDR1 and CDR2 sequences are PRHDT and FYEKMQ (reference sequence). V lost 3 bases and J lost 2; bases outside the gene matches: 6. The CDR3 loop reads CASSLALAGGFTDTQYF. CDR3 bases: TGTGCCAGCAGCTTGGCCCTAGCGGGAGGGTTCACAGATACGCAGTATTTT. Combining the CDR3 with reference TRBV13 and TRBJ2-3 gives the whole variable domain AAGVIQSPRHLIKEKRETATLKCYPIPRHDTVYWYQQGPGQDPQFLISFYEKMQSDKGSIPDRFSAQQFSDYHSELNMSSLELGDSALYFCASSLALAGGFTDTQYFGPGTRLTVL.

The chain couples TRBV9 to TRBJ1-1; D unresolved. Per the germline V gene, CDR1 is SGDLS and CDR2 is YYNGEE. V lost 0 bases and J 2 bases, leaving 8 bases between the germline ends. CDR3 size: 14 residues. The CDR3 loop is CASSVVGGNTEAFF. CDR3 nucleotide sequence: TGTGCCAGCAGCGTAGTTGGCGGAAACACTGAAGCTTTCTTT.

This chain links TRBV19 with TRBJ1-5; 11 bases fit TRBD1. CDR3 size: 16 residues. Losses at the gene ends were 3 bases for V and 5 bases for J; bases not matched to a gene: 6. The germline CDR1 and CDR2 sequences are LNHDA and SQIVND (reference sequence). The CDR3 protein is CASSMGDRGYDQPQHF. Here the CDR3 DNA reads TGTGCCAGTAGTATGGGGGACAGGGGGTATGATCAGCCCCAGCATTTT.

The chain is built from TRBV14 and TRBJ2-7; 14 bases align to TRBD2. From germline, CDR1 is SGHDN and CDR2 FVKESK. The CDR3 has 15 amino acids. The V segment lost 4 bases and the J segment 3 bases; nucleotides outside the gene matches: 2. This CDR3 reads CASSLGLAGGYEQYF. CDR3 DNA: TGTGCCAGCAGCCTAGGACTAGCGGGGGGCTACGAGCAGTACTTC. Together with reference TRBV14 and TRBJ2-7, the CDR3 gives the full variable domain: EAGVTQFPSHSVIEKGQTVTLRCDPISGHDNLYWYRRVMGKEIKFLLHFVKESKQDESGMPNNRFLAERTGGTYSTLKVQPAELEDSGVYFCASSLGLAGGYEQYFGPGTRLTVT.

This chain links TRBV30 with TRBJ1-4; a possible D gene is TRBD1 (6 bases). The germline CDR1 and CDR2 sequences are GTSNPN and SVGIG (reference sequence). The CDR3 has 13 residues. Trimming took off 4 bases at V and 8 bases at J, with 14 bases between the two ends. The CDR3 protein is CAWNSQGTEKLFF. The CDR3 DNA is TGTGCCTGGAATTCACAGGGTACCGAAAAACTGTTTTTT.

The rearrangement links TRBV5-1 to TRBJ2-7, with TRBD2 matching over 7 bases. The V gene's germline CDR1 is SGHRS and CDR2 YFSETQ. The CDR3 loop spans 14 amino acids. After removal of 5 bases from V and 0 bases from J, the junction contained 5 bases not matched to a gene. The CDR3 nucleotides read TGCGCCAGCAGGGCGGGCGGGAGCTCCTACGAGCAGTACTTC. Translated: CASRAGGSSYEQYF.

This clone is a singleton in its sample. The chain carries TRBV5-8 and TRBJ2-3; the D gene is possibly TRBD1 (6 bases). The germline CDR1 and CDR2 sequences are SGHTS and YDEGEE. V gave up 4 bases and J gave up 6 bases, with 24 bases separating them. The CDR3 loop spans 17 amino acids. Here the CDR3 DNA reads TGTGCCAGCAGCCGACTCGCGGACAGCTCGACAAGCGATACGCAGTATTTT. Encoded protein: CASSRLADSSTSDTQYF. Combining the CDR3 with reference TRBV5-8 and TRBJ2-3 gives the whole variable domain EAGVTQSPTHLIKTRGQQATLRCSPISGHTSVYWYQQALGLGLQFLLWYDEGEERNRGNFPPRFSGRQFPNYSSELNVNALELEDSALYLCASSRLADSSTSDTQYFGPGTRLTVL.

The V and J genes are TRBV28 and TRBJ2-7, with D possibly matching TRBD1 (5 bases). V was clipped by 6 bases and J by 1 base, with 10 bases between them. The CDR3 totals 13 residues. The germline V gene has CDR1 MDHEN and CDR2 SYDVKM. CDR3 in amino acids: CASSPPGSYEQYF. The DNA for the CDR3 is TGTGCCAGCAGCCCCCCAGGGTCCTACGAGCAGTACTTC.

The chain couples TRBV5-1 to TRBJ2-7; 7 bases agree with TRBD1. V was pared by 3 bases and J by 3 bases, with 6 bases of the junction left unmatched. This CDR3 spans 14 amino acids. Germline CDR1 and CDR2: SGHRS and YFSETQ. CDR3 nucleotides: TGCGCCAGCAGCTCTGGACAGGCAGTCTACGAGCAGTACTTC. Translation gives CASSSGQAVYEQYF.

This clone was counted once. The chain joins TRBV19 to TRBJ1-5, with 8 bases aligning to TRBD1. The trim removed 2 bases at V and 5 bases at J, leaving 5 bases unmatched. Germline CDR1 LNHDA, CDR2 SQIVND (reference sequence). This CDR3 comprises 15 residues. The CDR3 is CASSISGQGYQPQHF. Here the CDR3 DNA reads TGTGCCAGTAGTATAAGTGGACAGGGTTATCAGCCCCAGCATTTT.

The chain carries TRBV10-2 and TRBJ2-3; maybe TRBD1 (5 bases). The CDR3 is 13 amino acids. CDR1 WSHSY and CDR2 SAAADI come from the germline V gene. Trimming shortened V by 0 bases and J by 4 bases, and 5 bases separated the two germline ends. The CDR3 sequence is CASSESRADTQYF. For the CDR3, the DNA is TGCGCCAGCAGTGAGTCCAGGGCAGATACGCAGTATTTT.

V and J are TRBV28 and TRBJ2-2; 7 positions agree with TRBD1. The CDR3 sequence is 15 residues long. Germline V gene lookup returns CDR1 MDHEN and CDR2 SYDVKM. V lost 8 bases and J lost 6; bases outside the gene matches: 12. The CDR3 region is CASHFAGGSAGELFF. The CDR3 coding sequence is TGTGCCAGCCATTTCGCAGGGGGTAGCGCCGGGGAGCTGTTTTTT.

This clone was picked up a small number of times. The chain is built from TRBV27 and TRBJ2-1, with D uncertain. Germline lookup yields CDR1 MNHEY and CDR2 SMNVEV (reference sequence). This CDR3 contains 14 residues. V was pared by 5 bases and J by 0 bases, with 8 bases between. The CDR3 loop reads CASSPPGSYNEQFF. CDR3 DNA sequence: TGTGCCAGCAGTCCTCCGGGCTCCTACAATGAGCAGTTCTTC.

The chain links TRBV6-5 to TRBJ2-7; D might be TRBD2 (5 bases). Per germline, CDR1 MNHEY and CDR2 SVGAGI. This CDR3 contains 15 residues. Trimming left V 2 bases short and J 1 base short, with 12 bases between. The CDR3 region is CASSYGRRESYEQYF. Written as DNA, the CDR3 is TGTGCCAGCAGTTACGGGAGACGTGAGTCCTACGAGCAGTACTTC.